Listed below are T cell receptor beta chains from one sample, sequenced in a study of human T cells and chemical hapten exposure. One entry per CDR3 protein, called by TCRdb with MiXCR from the RACE reads. The table includes 90,000 to 110,000 distinct CDR3 sequences, 9.2% detected once. Specimen: whole blood, collected in connection with sensitization to the hapten diphenylcyclopropenone (DPC). The receptors were gathered from a middle-aged woman with alopecia areata. Some clones in this sample may be carry-over from other donors' samples. The CDR3 runs from the conserved cysteine through the conserved F or W. A D gene is named only where the DNA matches it firmly. Clone size, where shown, is once, few, many, or a class for clones that have expanded.

NA	TRBV29-1	TRBJ2-1	many	CSVEDNDRNVNEQFF	TGCAGCGTTGAAGATAACGACAGGAACGTCAATGAGCAGTTCTTC
TRBD1	TRBV10-2	TRBJ1-4	many	CASSDTGGSEKLFF	TGCGCCAGCAGTGACACAGGGGGCAGTGAAAAACTGTTTTTT
NA	TRBV14	TRBJ2-3	many	CASSQVWANTQYF	TGTGCCAGCAGCCAAGTTTGGGCCAATACGCAGTATTTT
NA	TRBV18	TRBJ1-3	few	CASSPNSASGNTIYF	TGTGCCAGCTCACCAAACTCAGCCTCTGGAAACACCATATATTTT
NA	TRBV28	TRBJ2-7	many	CASSLVYRAYEQYF	TGTGCCAGCAGTTTAGTGTACAGGGCCTACGAGCAGTACTTC
NA	TRBV4-3	TRBJ1-4	few	CASSRDGGSVEKLFF	TGCGCCAGCAGCCGAGATGGAGGGTCAGTTGAAAAACTGTTTTTT
NA	TRBV4-3	TRBJ1-1	many	CASSPSGRDDGVAFF	TGCGCCAGCAGCCCCTCAGGCAGGGACGACGGTGTAGCTTTCTTT
NA	TRBV9	TRBJ2-3	few	CASSVRTDTQYF	TGTGCCAGCAGCGTGCGGACAGATACGCAGTATTTT
NA	TRBV12-3/TRBV12-4	TRBJ1-5	many	CASSLEGQPQHF	TGTGCCAGCAGTTTAGAAGGTCAGCCCCAGCATTTT
TRBD2	TRBV5-1	TRBJ2-1	NA	CASSLEGLADNEQFF	TGCGCCAGCAGCTTGGAGGGACTAGCGGACAATGAGCAGTTCTTC
TRBD1	TRBV29-1	TRBJ1-2	many	CSVDPSRQGAPQRGYGYTF	TGCAGCGTTGACCCCTCCCGACAGGGGGCGCCCCAGCGTGGCTATGGCTACACCTTC
TRBD1	TRBV5-1	TRBJ1-5	many	CASSLQGDSNQPQHF	TGCGCCAGCAGCTTGCAGGGGGATAGCAATCAGCCCCAGCATTTT
NA	TRBV6-5	TRBJ2-1	many	CASSYYRYNEQFF	TGTGCCAGCAGTTACTACAGGTACAATGAGCAGTTCTTC
NA	TRBV24-1	TRBJ1-5	few	CATSQPGQRQDLRTSNQPQHF	TGTGCCACCAGTCAACCTGGACAGCGTCAAGACTTGCGGACTAGCAATCAGCCCCAGCATTTT
NA	TRBV7-8	TRBJ1-2	few	CASSQTVIYGYTF	TGTGCCAGCAGTCAGACAGTGATCTATGGCTACACCTTC
TRBD1	TRBV5-1	TRBJ2-4	many	CASSFGQGNIQYF	TGCGCCAGCAGCTTTGGACAGGGAAACATTCAGTACTTC
TRBD1	TRBV4-1	TRBJ1-4	many	CASSQARADRGEKLFF	TGCGCCAGCAGCCAAGCAAGGGCGGACAGGGGTGAAAAACTGTTTTTT
TRBD1	TRBV30	TRBJ1-3	many	CAWSPWTGAGNTIYF	TGTGCCTGGAGCCCATGGACAGGGGCTGGAAACACCATATATTTT
TRBD2	TRBV6-5	TRBJ2-3	NA	CASSILAATDTQYF	TGTGCCAGCAGCATACTAGCGGCCACAGATACGCAGTATTTT
NA	TRBV4-2	TRBJ1-3	NA	CASSLKQGPGNTIYF	TGTGCCAGCAGCCTCAAACAGGGACCTGGAAACACCATATATTTT
NA	TRBV7-6	TRBJ2-5	NA	CASSLFVSGLGETQYF	TGTGCCAGCAGCTTGTTTGTTAGTGGGCTTGGAGAGACCCAGTACTTC
NA	TRBV7-9	TRBJ2-1	medium-sized	CASSLGNNEQFF	TGTGCCAGCAGCTTGGGGAACAATGAGCAGTTCTTC
TRBD1	TRBV7-9	TRBJ2-1	NA	CASSLRGRQGETFF	TGTGCCAGCAGCTTAAGGGGGCGGCAGGGCGAGACGTTCTTC
NA	TRBV28	TRBJ1-1	many	CASSLSGNTEAFF	TGTGCCAGCAGTTTGAGCGGGAACACTGAAGCTTTCTTT
TRBD2	TRBV11-3	TRBJ2-1	few	CASSFGGGAHNEQFF	TGTGCCAGCAGCTTCGGCGGGGGGGCCCACAATGAGCAGTTCTTC
NA	TRBV7-2	TRBJ1-6	NA	CASSLAGNNSPLHF	TGTGCCAGCAGCTTAGCCGGCAATAATTCACCCCTCCACTTT
TRBD2	TRBV7-3	TRBJ2-5	many	CASSLSGTTSKETQYF	TGTGCCAGCAGCCTATCCGGGACTACTTCTAAAGAGACCCAGTACTTC
NA	TRBV11-2	TRBJ2-3	few	CASTKRGPTSTDTQYF	TGTGCCAGCACCAAGCGAGGCCCAACCTCCACAGATACGCAGTATTTT
NA	TRBV29-1	TRBJ2-5	many	CSVGGGRGKTQYF	TGCAGCGTTGGGGGGGGGCGCGGAAAGACCCAGTACTTC
NA	TRBV21-1	TRBJ2-5	many	CASSKPFMAGRETQYF	TGTGCCAGCAGCAAACCCTTCATGGCAGGACGGGAGACCCAGTACTTC
TRBD1	TRBV19	TRBJ2-7	many	CASRDRASYEQYF	TGTGCCAGTAGGGACAGGGCCTCCTACGAGCAGTACTTC
NA	TRBV30	TRBJ1-1	many	CAWTGGGTEAFF	TGTGCCTGGACTGGGGGTGGGACTGAAGCTTTCTTT
NA	TRBV6-5	TRBJ1-3	NA	CASRQDYSGNTIYF	TGTGCCAGCAGACAGGACTACTCTGGAAACACCATATATTTT
NA	TRBV6-2/TRBV6-3	TRBJ2-7	NA	CASSLLLREQYF	TGTGCCAGCAGCCTCCTCCTCCGCGAGCAGTACTTC
TRBD1	TRBV12-3/TRBV12-4	TRBJ2-1	NA	CASRTGTGGFEQFF	TGTGCCAGCAGAACCGGGACAGGGGGCTTTGAGCAGTTCTTC
NA	TRBV7-2	TRBJ2-3	few	CASSSQTESTDTQYF	TGTGCCAGCAGCTCACAGACGGAGAGCACAGATACGCAGTATTTT
NA	TRBV29-1	TRBJ1-2	NA	CSLSQGEGRYTF	TGCAGCTTATCGCAGGGTGAGGGACGCTACACCTTC
NA	TRBV7-2	TRBJ1-3	NA	CASSPTTGLSGNTIYF	TGTGCCAGCAGCCCGACAACGGGCCTCTCTGGAAACACCATATATTTT
NA	TRBV7-2	TRBJ2-3	many	CASSSRLRSGTRDTQYF	TGTGCCAGCAGCTCCCGCCTAAGGAGCGGTACGAGGGATACGCAGTATTTT
TRBD1	TRBV3-1	TRBJ2-7	many	CASSQQDRGYEQYF	TGTGCCAGCAGCCAACAAGACAGGGGCTACGAGCAGTACTTC
TRBD1	TRBV12-3/TRBV12-4	TRBJ2-7	few	CASSLLGGGQGSEQYF	TGTGCCAGCAGTTTACTTGGTGGGGGACAGGGGAGCGAGCAGTACTTC